These 28 T cell receptor beta chains were all obtained from the same sample, sequenced in a study of blood T cell repertoires in COVID-19. Clones were sequenced by immunoSEQ multiplex PCR, and TCRdb holds only the in-frame ones, with some missing. The sample lists around 190,000 clones, approximately 91% occurring once. The sample was peripheral blood. The receptor set was obtained from a man aged 50 to 60 with COVID-19, enrolled during active disease.

The rearrangement links TRBV7-9 to TRBJ1-1; 8 bases are shared with TRBD1. The CDR3 loop spans 14 amino acids. The junction had 2 bases not matched to a gene; V was cut back by 5 bases and J by 0 bases. Germline assignment: CDR1 SEHNR and CDR2 FQNEAQ (reference sequence). The CDR3 protein is CASSLQGVNTEAFF. The CDR3 nucleotides read TGTGCCAGCAGCCTACAGGGGGTGAACACTGAAGCTTTCTTT.

This clone has just a few counts. The rearrangement joins TRBV7-8 to TRBJ1-1, with 7 bases matching TRBD1. CDR1 is SGHVS and CDR2 is FQNEAQ in the germline V gene. Trimming cost V 5 bases and J 2 bases; bases outside gene matches: 5. This CDR3 comprises 14 residues. CDR3 in amino acids: CASSKTGINTEAFF. Here the CDR3 DNA reads TGTGCCAGCAGCAAGACAGGGATAAACACTGAAGCTTTCTTT.

J is TRBJ1-2 and V is TRBV7-8; 7 bases match TRBD1. Per the germline V gene, CDR1 is SGHVS and CDR2 is FQNEAQ. After removal of 4 bases from V and 8 bases from J, the junction contained 13 bases not matched to a gene. The CDR3 is made up of 15 amino acids. The CDR3 DNA reads TGTGCCAGCAGCTCCTTAGGGGGCGTTGGTCTCGGCTACACCTTC. As protein: CASSSLGGVGLGYTF.

The gene calls are TRBV7-3 and TRBJ2-2; TRBD1 matches 7 bases. The V segment lost 5 bases and the J segment 3 bases; nucleotides outside the gene matches: 9. Per the germline V gene, CDR1 is SGHTA and CDR2 is FQGTGA. This CDR3 comprises 16 residues. CDR3 in DNA: TGTGCCAGCAGCACACCAAGACAGGGTTACACCGGGGAGCTGTTTTTT. It is translated as CASSTPRQGYTGELFF. The variable domain in full, completed from reference TRBV7-3 and TRBJ2-2, reads GAGVSQTPSNKVTEKGKYVELRCDPISGHTALYWYRQSLGQGPEFLIYFQGTGAADDSGLPNDRFFAVRPEGSVSTLKIQRTERGDSAVYLCASSTPRQGYTGELFFGEGSRLTVL.

The chain has TRBV19 and TRBJ2-7; possibly TRBD1 for D (5 bases). Germline V gene lookup returns CDR1 LNHDA and CDR2 SQIVND (reference sequence). This CDR3 region has 15 residues. V lost 2 bases to trimming and J lost 2 bases, with 13 bases between them. The chain's CDR3 is CASSIRGRHPYEQYF. DNA of the CDR3: TGTGCCAGTAGTATAAGGGGCAGACACCCCTACGAGCAGTACTTC. The complete variable domain, with remaining parts taken from reference TRBV19 and TRBJ2-7, reads DGGITQSPKYLFRKEGQNVTLSCEQNLNHDAMYWYRQDPGQGLRLIYYSQIVNDFQKGDIAEGYSVSREKKESFPLTVTSAQKNPTAFYLCASSIRGRHPYEQYFGPGTRLTVT.

The V gene is TRBV4-3, the J gene TRBJ2-3, with D unclear. There are 14 residues in the CDR3. V lost 1 base and J 5 bases, leaving 10 bases between the germline ends. In germline, CDR1 is LGHNA, CDR2 YSLEER. In nucleotides, the CDR3 is TGCGCCAGCAGCCAAGGGTTGGAGCGAGATACGCAGTATTTT. Translating gives CASSQGLERDTQYF.

CDR3 sequence reads: CASSPGQSNQPQHF. In DNA form, the CDR3 reads TGTGCCAGTAGTCCTGGACAGAGCAATCAGCCCCAGCATTTT. V usage is TRBV19 and J usage is TRBJ1-5; D is perhaps TRBD1 (6 bases). V lost 5 bases and J 1 base, leaving 9 bases between the germline ends. The CDR3 runs 14 residues. Germline CDR1 and CDR2: LNHDA and SQIVND (reference sequence).

The chain couples TRBV6-6 to TRBJ2-3; 10 bases line up with TRBD1. The CDR3 sequence is 15 residues long. Trimming at V came to 10 bases and at J to 3 bases, leaving 10 bases not matched to a gene. Germline CDR1 and CDR2: MNHNY and SVGAGI (reference sequence). The CDR3 nucleotides are TGTGCCACATTTCACCCGGGACAGGGGACAGATACGCAGTATTTT. Translated: CATFHPGQGTDTQYF.

V is TRBV10-1 and J is TRBJ1-2; tentative D call: TRBD1 (6 bases). Germline CDR1 is WNHNN and CDR2 is SYGVQD (reference sequence). This CDR3 has 17 amino acids. V lost 2 bases, J lost 5 bases, and 21 bases lay in between. The CDR3 spells CASSEPPSDRRRYGYTF. The CDR3 DNA is TGCGCCAGCAGTGAGCCGCCCTCGGACAGAAGACGATATGGCTACACCTTC.

This rearrangement joins TRBV7-6 to TRBJ2-5, with D maybe TRBD2 (6 bases). The CDR3 totals 15 residues. V was shortened by 4 bases and J by 5 bases, with 17 bases between the two germline ends. Germline V gene data show CDR1 as SGHVS and CDR2 as FNYEAQ. CDR3 sequence: CASSSRDWMDETQYF. The CDR3 DNA reads as TGTGCCAGCAGCTCTCGGGACTGGATGGACGAGACCCAGTACTTC.

The rearrangement joins TRBV11-2 to TRBJ1-2; 10 nucleotides match TRBD1. Germline CDR1 and CDR2: SGHAT and FQNNGV. Germline trimming cut 2 bases from V and 6 bases from J; bases unmatched to any gene: 3. There are 14 residues in the CDR3. The CDR3: CASSLRGTGDGYTF. CDR3 DNA: TGTGCCAGCAGCTTACGAGGGACAGGGGATGGCTACACCTTC.

The rearrangement uses TRBV12-3 or TRBV12-4 and TRBJ1-5; D is unresolved. The V end was cut by 3 bases, the J end by 3 bases, with 6 bases between. The CDR3 has 13 residues. The CDR3 is CASSFQYNQPQHF. CDR3 DNA: TGTGCCAGCAGTTTCCAGTACAATCAGCCCCAGCATTTT.

The chain is built from TRBV10-3 and TRBJ1-5; 9 bases are shared with TRBD1. This CDR3 is built from 14 residues. V was clipped by 8 bases and J by 6 bases; unmatched bases: 8. The germline V gene encodes CDR1 ENHRY and CDR2 SYGVKD. The CDR3 coding sequence is TGTGCCATCGGGGGGACAGGGTCGTCTCAGCCCCAGCATTTT. It specifies CAIGGTGSSQPQHF.

This clone showed up just once. V and J are TRBV18 and TRBJ1-4, with unresolved D. From germline, CDR1 is KGHSH and CDR2 LQKENI. Trimming took 3 bases from V and 6 from J, leaving 5 bases between them. The CDR3 totals 12 residues. CDR3 DNA sequence: TGTGCCAGCTCACCTGCGGATGAAAAACTGTTTTTT. Translating gives CASSPADEKLFF. The full variable domain, in which reference TRBV18 and TRBJ1-4 provide the parts outside the CDR3, is NAGVMQNPRHLVRRRGQEARLRCSPMKGHSHVYWYRQLPEEGLKFMVYLQKENIIDESGMPKERFSAEFPKEGPSILRIQQVVRGDSAAYFCASSPADEKLFFGSGTQLSVL.

The chain carries TRBV18 and TRBJ2-2, with 7 bases aligning to TRBD1. The CDR3 runs 15 residues. CDR1 KGHSH and CDR2 LQKENI come from the germline V gene. The trim removed 4 bases at V and 0 bases at J, leaving 2 bases unmatched. DNA for the CDR3: TGTGCCAGCTCACTAGGGACAGCGAACACCGGGGAGCTGTTTTTT. This encodes CASSLGTANTGELFF.

This chain links TRBV11-2 with TRBJ1-6; the match to TRBD1 covers 7 bases. CDR3 length: 18 amino acids. The V segment lost 4 bases and the J segment 5 bases; nucleotides outside the gene matches: 14. Germline CDR1 and CDR2: SGHAT and FQNNGV. The CDR3 reads CASSSIPRQGVNNSPLHF. The CDR3 DNA reads TGTGCCAGCAGCTCCATCCCCCGACAGGGAGTTAATAATTCACCCCTCCACTTT. The whole variable domain, remainder taken from reference TRBV11-2 and TRBJ1-6, is EAGVAQSPRYKIIEKRQSVAFWCNPISGHATLYWYQQILGQGPKLLIQFQNNGVVDDSQLPKDRFSAERLKGVDSTLKIQPAKLEDSAVYLCASSSIPRQGVNNSPLHFGNGTRLTVT.

The rearrangement links TRBV6-5 to TRBJ2-7; 8 bases match TRBD1. V lost 5 bases and J lost 2; bases outside the gene matches: 8. This CDR3 has 15 residues. Per the germline V gene, CDR1 is MNHEY and CDR2 is SVGAGI. The CDR3 sequence is CASSPTGQATYEQYF. The CDR3 bases are TGTGCCAGCAGTCCTACGGGACAGGCTACCTACGAGCAGTACTTC.

This clone has a single count. This chain uses TRBV7-9 with TRBJ2-1, with TRBD1 matching 9 bases. This CDR3 comprises 14 residues. The germline gives CDR1 SEHNR, CDR2 FQNEAQ (reference sequence). V shed 3 bases, J shed 8 bases, and the junction held 5 bases outside the gene matches. The CDR3 reads CASSFRTGAYEQFF. The CDR3 region has the DNA TGTGCCAGCAGCTTCAGGACAGGGGCTTATGAGCAGTTCTTC.

The chain couples TRBV18 to TRBJ2-3; 7 nucleotides match TRBD1. The V gene end was trimmed by 4 bases and the J gene end by 6 bases; junction bases not matched to a gene: 22. CDR1 and CDR2 (germline): KGHSH, LQKENI. This CDR3 has 19 residues. CDR3 sequence: CASSRKGSDRVGFSDTQYF. The CDR3 region has the DNA TGTGCCAGCTCACGAAAAGGGTCCGACAGGGTCGGGTTTTCGGATACGCAGTATTTT.

This clone was seen a handful of times. This chain uses TRBV6-6 with TRBJ1-3; TRBD1 aligns across 8 bases. Trimming removed 0 bases from V and 4 bases from J; junction bases left unmatched: 5. The germline V gene encodes CDR1 MNHNY and CDR2 SVGAGI (reference sequence). CDR3 size: 16 residues. CDR3 amino acids: CASSYSSGGAGNTIYF. The CDR3 coding sequence is TGTGCCAGCAGTTACTCGTCAGGGGGCGCCGGAAACACCATATATTTT.

This sequence joins TRBV6-2 or TRBV6-3 and TRBJ1-5; 7 bases are shared with TRBD1. The V gene end was trimmed by 3 bases and the J gene end by 7 bases; junction bases not matched to a gene: 15. This CDR3 has 17 amino acids. CDR1 and CDR2 (germline): MNHEY, SVGEGT. The CDR3 region has the DNA TGTGCCAGCAGTTATTCCAGGGGGGCCCCGACGGGGCAGCCCCAGCATTTT. Translating it yields CASSYSRGAPTGQPQHF.

The rearrangement links TRBV28 to TRBJ1-6, with 11 bases lining up with TRBD1. CDR3 size: 15 residues. V trimming: 3 bases; J trimming: 7 bases; junction bases outside the gene matches: 2. The V gene's germline CDR1 is MDHEN and CDR2 SYDVKM. The CDR3 DNA is TGTGCCAGCAGTTTGGGGACAGGGGGAAATTCACCCCTCCACTTT. Translated, it gives CASSLGTGGNSPLHF.

The chain combines TRBV18 with TRBJ2-5, with 7 positions matching TRBD1. Germline V lookup: CDR1 KGHSH, CDR2 LQKENI. Unmatched junction bases numbered 6, after V lost 3 bases and J lost 2 bases. CDR3 length: 15 residues. CDR3: CASSPRQGGQETQYF. CDR3 nucleotides: TGTGCCAGCTCACCCCGACAGGGTGGACAAGAGACCCAGTACTTC.

The V and J genes are TRBV27 and TRBJ2-7; D remains ambiguous. The CDR3 spans 14 residues. Trimming took off 3 bases at V and 6 bases at J, with 15 bases between the two ends. Germline V CDR1 and CDR2: MNHEY, SMNVEV (reference sequence). CDR3 nucleotides: TGTGCCAGCAGTTTCGGTGAGTGGTCGTCCGAGCAGTACTTC. This gives the protein CASSFGEWSSEQYF.

The rearrangement joins TRBV6-2 or TRBV6-3 to TRBJ1-2, with 8 bases matching TRBD1. This CDR3 region has 13 residues. In germline, CDR1 is MNHEY, CDR2 SVGEGT. The V and J ends lost 5 bases and 6 bases, in that order; junction bases with no gene match: 5. The CDR3 DNA reads as TGTGCCAGCAGTAAGACAGGGGCGCATGGCTACACCTTC. This encodes CASSKTGAHGYTF.

The chain recombines TRBV5-5 with TRBJ1-5; D possibly corresponds to TRBD1 (6 bases). The CDR3 extends over 15 amino acids. The germline V gene has CDR1 SGHKS and CDR2 YYEKEE (reference sequence). Trimming stripped 0 bases from V and 6 bases from J, with 13 bases between. The CDR3 sequence is CASSLVPTGGQPQHF. The CDR3 DNA reads TGTGCCAGCAGCTTGGTCCCGACAGGTGGTCAGCCCCAGCATTTT.

V usage is TRBV15 and J usage is TRBJ2-1, with 8 bases that match TRBD2. Germline V gene sequence: CDR1 LNHNV, CDR2 YYDKDF (reference sequence). There are 14 residues in the CDR3. V lost 5 bases, J lost 5 bases, and 5 bases stayed unmatched. The CDR3 nucleotides are TGTGCCACCAGCCTGGGACTAGAGGACAATGAGCAGTTCTTC. It encodes CATSLGLEDNEQFF.

The chain recombines TRBV14 with TRBJ1-2; D not certain. This CDR3 spans 12 amino acids. Germline loops: CDR1 SGHDN, CDR2 FVKESK. Deletions cut 2 bases from V and 2 bases from J, with 3 bases between. The CDR3, as DNA: TGTGCCAGCAGCCAACCGAACTATGGCTACACCTTC. Translation: CASSQPNYGYTF.